This is a list of T cell receptor beta chains from one sample in a study of cytomegalovirus exposure and HLA in healthy donors. Repertoires were generated with immunoSEQ multiplex PCR, while TCRdb's copy carries only in-frame clones and drops some. The table has about 96,000 clones, under 85% seen once. The sequencing input was PBMCs. The receptors originated from a woman between 65 and 79 years old in good health and CMV-seropositive. Each CDR3 is given with its conserved first and last residue. Fields, in order: clone size, V gene, D gene, J gene, CDR3 protein, CDR3 DNA. A D gene is named only where the DNA matches it firmly. Part of the rows lack a size; the others show once, few, many or a class for expanded clones.

>.|TRBV7-3|TRBD2|TRBJ2-1
CASSLVGGVNNEQFF
TGTGCCAGCAGCTTAGTGGGGGGGGTTAACAATGAGCAGTTCTTC
>.|TRBV18|TRBD1|TRBJ1-1
CASSTGVNTEAFF
TGTGCCAGCTCAACAGGGGTGAACACTGAAGCTTTCTTT
>.|TRBV2|TRBD1|TRBJ2-1
CASKKGQGSYNEQFF
TGTGCCAGCAAAAAAGGACAGGGCTCCTACAATGAGCAGTTCTTC
>few|TRBV9|.|TRBJ2-1
CASSARASYNEQFF
TGTGCCAGCAGCGCCAGGGCGTCCTACAATGAGCAGTTCTTC
>.|TRBV5-1|.|TRBJ2-7
CASSTLLTGDEQYF
TGCGCCAGCAGCACACTCTTAACAGGAGACGAGCAGTACTTC
>.|TRBV11-2|TRBD2|TRBJ2-7
CASSLGPGLSGTQYF
TGTGCCAGCAGCTTGGGGCCGGGACTATCAGGAACGCAGTACTTC
>.|TRBV5-6|TRBD1|TRBJ1-5
CASSIRDRGTGQPQHF
TGTGCCAGCAGCATCCGGGACAGGGGAACGGGTCAGCCCCAGCATTTT
>.|TRBV27|TRBD2|TRBJ2-7
CATGGFYEQYF
TGTGCCACGGGGGGGTTCTACGAGCAGTACTTC
>.|TRBV10-1|TRBD1|TRBJ2-1
CASSESVGQGARNEQFF
TGCGCCAGCAGTGAGTCTGTGGGGCAGGGGGCTCGGAATGAGCAGTTCTTC
>few|TRBV30|.|TRBJ1-5
CAWSRNSDQPQHF
TGTGCCTGGAGTAGAAACTCGGATCAGCCCCAGCATTTT
>once|TRBV28|.|TRBJ1-5
CAILPPRGSGNNQPQHF
TGTGCCATCTTACCTCCCAGGGGTTCCGGCAATAATCAGCCCCAGCATTTT
>.|TRBV27|TRBD2|TRBJ2-3
CASSFTSGGTDTQYF
TGTGCCAGCAGTTTTACTAGCGGGGGCACAGATACGCAGTATTTT
>.|TRBV12-2|.|TRBJ2-7
CASRLLWDRDYEQYF
TGTGCAAGTCGCTTACTTTGGGACAGGGACTACGAGCAGTACTTC
>.|TRBV2|TRBD1|TRBJ1-2
CASNERTGRNYGYTF
TGTGCCAGCAATGAGCGGACAGGGAGAAACTATGGCTACACCTTC
>.|TRBV6-1|TRBD1|TRBJ2-2
CASTAGQGVIGELFF
TGTGCCAGCACTGCGGGACAGGGGGTGATCGGGGAGCTGTTTTTT
>.|TRBV6-5|TRBD1|TRBJ1-2
CASSYSTGGYGYTF
TGTGCCAGCAGTTACTCGACAGGGGGCTATGGCTACACCTTC
>.|TRBV28|TRBD1|TRBJ1-5
CASSPGTGDQPQHF
TGTGCCAGCAGTCCCGGGACAGGGGATCAGCCCCAGCATTTT
>.|TRBV29-1|.|TRBJ2-7
CSVLGRLSSDEQYF
TGCAGCGTTCTCGGGCGACTAAGCTCCGACGAGCAGTACTTC
>.|TRBV4-3|.|TRBJ2-7
CASSQDFDYSYEQYF
TGCGCCAGCAGCCAAGATTTCGACTACTCCTACGAGCAGTACTTC
>.|TRBV6-5|.|TRBJ2-2
CASSYLLPGGELFF
TGTGCCAGCAGTTACCTCCTACCAGGGGGGGAGCTGTTTTTT
>.|TRBV9|.|TRBJ1-3
CASSGYQGRVGGNTIYF
TGTGCCAGCAGCGGATACCAGGGGCGCGTCGGAGGAAACACCATATATTTT
>many|TRBV6-6|.|TRBJ2-7
CASSYSEFSYEQYF
TGTGCCAGCAGTTACAGTGAGTTCTCCTACGAGCAGTACTTC
>.|TRBV18|TRBD1|TRBJ2-7
CASSPGQVHEQYF
TGTGCCAGCTCACCAGGACAGGTCCACGAGCAGTACTTC
>.|TRBV19|.|TRBJ1-1
CASSMPGELNTEAFF
TGTGCCAGTAGTATGCCCGGAGAGCTGAACACTGAAGCTTTCTTT
>.|TRBV19|TRBD1|TRBJ1-1
CASSGQGVREAFF
TGTGCCAGTAGTGGACAGGGAGTTCGGGAAGCTTTCTTT